One and the same sample provided the 18 T cell receptor beta chains below, sequenced in a study of identical twins. TCRdb processed the 5' RACE reads anew with MiXCR; each CDR3 protein has one entry. This table holds 200,000 to 250,000 distinct CDR3 sequences, more than 6.5% found once. The sample was also reused in another study, on yellow fever vaccine responses in identical twins.

Sequencing was performed on memory (CD45RO+) T cells sorted from blood. The receptors derive from a woman under 30 in good health.

The chain couples TRBV20-1 to TRBJ1-4; the D gene is possibly TRBD1 (6 bases). This CDR3 has 14 amino acids. The germline V gene encodes CDR1 DFQATT and CDR2 SNEGSKA (reference sequence). Trimming pared 6 bases from V and 5 bases from J, leaving 16 bases between. CDR3 nucleotide sequence: TGCAGTGCGTCACAGGGAAGGACCAATGAAAAACTGTTTTTT. Protein product: CSASQGRTNEKLFF.

The chain employs TRBV7-8 and TRBJ2-3; D is undetermined. This CDR3 spans 14 amino acids. The V gene's germline CDR1 is SGHVS and CDR2 FQNEAQ. The V end was cut by 1 base, the J end by 2 bases, with 7 bases between. CDR3 in DNA: TGTGCCAGCAGCTTAGGACTGAACACAGATACGCAGTATTTT. Its protein is CASSLGLNTDTQYF.

This chain joins TRBV6-1 and TRBJ1-2; D is ambiguous. The CDR3 extends over 13 amino acids. The germline V gene has CDR1 MNHNS and CDR2 SASEGT. V lost 2 bases, J lost 4 bases, and 8 bases lay in between. In nucleotides, the CDR3 is TGTGCCAGCAGTGAATCCACAGTCTATGGCTACACCTTC. The encoded protein is CASSESTVYGYTF.

This clonotype was picked up many times. The chain has TRBV19 and TRBJ2-5; maybe TRBD1 (6 bases). V shed 6 bases and J shed 5 bases, with 13 bases lying between them. CDR3 size: 13 residues. In germline, CDR1 is LNHDA, CDR2 SQIVND (reference sequence). The CDR3, as DNA: TGTGCCAGTAGCGGAACAGGGCTGGAGACCCAGTACTTC. As protein: CASSGTGLETQYF.

The rearrangement joins TRBV7-8 to TRBJ2-2, with TRBD2 matching 7 bases. The CDR3 totals 16 residues. Germline lookup yields CDR1 SGHVS and CDR2 FQNEAQ. Unmatched junction bases numbered 3, after V lost 0 bases and J lost 2 bases. The CDR3 loop is CASSLAGGTNTGELFF. CDR3 DNA: TGTGCCAGCAGCTTAGCCGGGGGGACTAACACCGGGGAGCTGTTTTTT.

At least ten counts were recorded for this clonotype. V gene TRBV7-2 combines with J gene TRBJ2-5; no definite D call. CDR3 length: 13 amino acids. CDR1 is SGHTA and CDR2 is FQGNSA in the germline V gene. Trimming took 5 bases from V and 1 from J, leaving 8 bases between them. This chain's CDR3 is CASSPYSQETQYF. In DNA form, the CDR3 reads TGTGCCAGCAGCCCCTACAGCCAAGAGACCCAGTACTTC.

This clonotype was seen a handful of times. The chain couples TRBV7-8 to TRBJ2-1; possible D gene TRBD1, 8 bases. CDR1 is SGHVS, CDR2 FQNEAQ, per germline. CDR3 size: 14 residues. The germline V and J ends were trimmed by 5 bases and 10 bases, with 18 bases remaining between them. CDR3 residues: CASSVQGGPLEQFF. The CDR3 DNA follows: TGTGCCAGCAGCGTACAGGGGGGGCCTCTCGAGCAGTTCTTC. Supplemented by reference TRBV7-8 and TRBJ2-1, the full variable domain reads GAGVSQSPRYKVAKRGQDVALRCDPISGHVSLFWYQQALGQGPEFLTYFQNEAQLDKSGLPSDRFFAERPEGSVSTLKIQRTQQEDSAVYLCASSVQGGPLEQFFGPGTRLTVL.

This clonotype was seen a handful of times. The chain couples TRBV5-1 to TRBJ1-6; 7 bases fit TRBD1. With 4 bases clipped from V and 8 bases from J, the junction kept 6 bases outside the gene matches. Germline assignment: CDR1 SGHRS and CDR2 YFSETQ. The length of the CDR3 is 14 residues. CDR3 in amino acids: CASSRDRVDSPLHF. CDR3 in DNA: TGCGCCAGCAGCCGCGACAGGGTGGATTCACCCCTCCACTTT.

This clonotype showed up many times. Here the CDR3 reads CASSSGLSSGNYEQYF. The CDR3 DNA reads TGCGCCAGCAGCTCTGGATTGAGTAGCGGGAACTACGAGCAGTACTTC. The rearrangement joins TRBV5-1 to TRBJ2-7; TRBD2 matches at 8 bases. The germline V gene encodes CDR1 SGHRS and CDR2 YFSETQ. V was pared by 3 bases and J by 3 bases, with 11 bases of the junction left unmatched. The CDR3 spans 16 residues.

This clonotype was recorded at least ten times. In nucleotides, the CDR3 is TGCAGTGCAACTAGGGGTGGGACTGAAGCTTTCTTT. As protein: CSATRGGTEAFF. The chain combines TRBV20-1 with TRBJ1-1; TRBD1 might be the D (5 bases). The ends were cut back, 6 bases at V and 5 bases at J, with 13 bases in the middle. This CDR3 is built from 12 residues. Germline-derived CDR1 and CDR2 are DFQATT and SNEGSKA (reference sequence).

In this sample, this clonotype turned up many times. V gene TRBV3-1 combines with J gene TRBJ2-2; D is unclear. Trimming pared 1 base from V and 0 bases from J, leaving 9 bases between. The CDR3 covers 16 residues. The germline CDR1 and CDR2 sequences are LGHDT and YNNKEL (reference sequence). Here the CDR3 reads CASSQVVLTNTGELFF. The CDR3 region has the DNA TGTGCCAGCAGCCAAGTTGTCCTTACGAACACCGGGGAGCTGTTTTTT.

This clonotype was counted only a few times. The chain is built from TRBV6-5 and TRBJ2-3; D may be TRBD1 (5 bases). The V gene lost 1 base and the J gene lost 2 bases, with 13 bases spanning the gap. The CDR3 totals 16 residues. Per germline, CDR1 MNHEY and CDR2 SVGAGI. The CDR3 spells CASSYFRTHTTDTQYF. The CDR3 coding sequence is TGTGCCAGCAGTTACTTCCGGACACATACCACAGATACGCAGTATTTT.

This clonotype was found a few times. The genes are TRBV6-5 and TRBJ2-7, with 10 nucleotides matching TRBD2. V was pared by 0 bases and J by 2 bases, with 10 bases of the junction left unmatched. The germline V gene has CDR1 MNHEY and CDR2 SVGAGI. CDR3 length equals 18 residues. CDR3 protein: CASSYSLGASGRAYEQYF. The CDR3 coding sequence is TGTGCCAGCAGTTACTCCCTTGGGGCTAGCGGGAGAGCCTACGAGCAGTACTTC.

This clonotype was counted a few times. The CDR3 is CASSLGRVRNTGELFF. The DNA of the CDR3 is TGTGCCAGCAGCTTAGGAAGGGTCCGGAACACCGGGGAGCTGTTTTTT. The chain links TRBV11-3 to TRBJ2-2; D unresolved. Germline values: CDR1 SGHNT, CDR2 YENEEA. This CDR3 contains 16 residues. Deletions cut 1 base from V and 1 base from J, with 10 bases between.

Only a few counts were recorded for this clonotype. The chain couples TRBV19 to TRBJ1-5, with TRBD1 as a possible D gene (6 bases). The CDR3 length is 15 residues. V was shortened by 7 bases and J by 0 bases, with 13 bases between the two germline ends. The germline gives CDR1 LNHDA, CDR2 SQIVND (reference sequence). The CDR3 is CASKGGLYSNQPQHF. The CDR3, as DNA: TGTGCCAGTAAGGGGGGCCTATATAGCAATCAGCCCCAGCATTTT.

The chain employs TRBV7-3 and TRBJ2-5; 14 nucleotides agree with TRBD2. This CDR3 comprises 18 residues. Losses at the gene ends were 10 bases for V and 4 bases for J; bases not matched to a gene: 17. Germline CDR1 and CDR2: SGHTA and FQGTGA. The CDR3 bases are TGTGCCATCAGTTCTATCGGGACTAGCGGGAGTGGGGCAGAGACCCAGTACTTC. Its protein product is CAISSIGTSGSGAETQYF.

V gene TRBV9 combines with J gene TRBJ2-3; TRBD2 matches 10 bases. The V segment lost 0 bases and the J segment 3 bases; nucleotides outside the gene matches: 7. The CDR3 totals 17 residues. Germline V gene data show CDR1 as SGDLS and CDR2 as YYNGEE. The CDR3 is CASSVDPSGGGTDTQYF. CDR3 DNA sequence: TGTGCCAGCAGCGTAGATCCTAGCGGGGGTGGAACAGATACGCAGTATTTT.

This clonotype was seen a handful of times. Here the CDR3 DNA reads TGTGCCAGCAGTCCTCGACTAGCGGGGATCCTCTCCTACAATGAGCAGTTCTTC. Protein product: CASSPRLAGILSYNEQFF. The chain employs TRBV27 and TRBJ2-1, with 11 bases aligning to TRBD2. Germline loops: CDR1 MNHEY, CDR2 SMNVEV (reference sequence). The CDR3 runs to 18 residues. V trimming: 5 bases; J trimming: 0 bases; junction bases outside the gene matches: 9.